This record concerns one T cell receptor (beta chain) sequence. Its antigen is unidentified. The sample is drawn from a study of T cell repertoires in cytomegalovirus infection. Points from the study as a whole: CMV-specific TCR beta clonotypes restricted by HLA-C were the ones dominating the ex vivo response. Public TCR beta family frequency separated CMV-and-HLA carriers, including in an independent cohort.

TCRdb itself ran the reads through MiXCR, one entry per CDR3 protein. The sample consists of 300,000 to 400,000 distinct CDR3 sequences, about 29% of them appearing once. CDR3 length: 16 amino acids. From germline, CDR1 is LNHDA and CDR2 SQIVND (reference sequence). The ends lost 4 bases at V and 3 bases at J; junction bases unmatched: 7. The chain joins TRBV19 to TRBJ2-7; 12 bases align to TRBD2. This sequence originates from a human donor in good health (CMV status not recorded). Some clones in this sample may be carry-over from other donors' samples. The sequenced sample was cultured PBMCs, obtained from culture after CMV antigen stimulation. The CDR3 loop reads CASSTGLAGSFYEQYF. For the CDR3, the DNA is TGTGCCAGTAGTACCGGACTAGCGGGGTCCTTCTACGAGCAGTACTTC.